The next 8 T cell receptor beta chains were all read from a single sample in a study of graft-versus-host responses after intestinal transplantation. The antigens these receptors bind are not known. The protocol was immunoSEQ multiplex PCR, while the TCRdb copy is restricted to in-frame clones and leaves out a portion. The repertoire holds approximately 26,000 clones, with roughly 87% as singletons. This specimen consisted of unstimulated CD4+ T cells sorted from spleen or lymph node cells, obtained before intestinal transplant. The receptors were gathered from a human donor who received an intestinal transplant.

The gene calls are TRBV5-4 and TRBJ2-3; a weak D match, TRBD2 (5 bases). The CDR3 is made up of 14 amino acids. Trimming cost V 2 bases and J 2 bases, with 9 bases left between them. Germline values: CDR1 SGHNT, CDR2 YYREEE (reference sequence). The CDR3 loop is CASSLLTTTDTQYF. The CDR3 nucleotides read TGTGCCAGCAGCTTATTGACTACCACAGATACGCAGTATTTT.

Concerning this clone: An end of the junction does not agree with germline; a read error may underlie this. The gene calls are TRBV7-9 and TRBJ2-5; no reliable D call. The V gene's germline CDR1 is SEHNR and CDR2 FQNEAQ (reference sequence). The CDR3 has 12 amino acids. Here the CDR3 reads CAGSLGQETQYF. CDR3 DNA sequence: TGTGCCGGCAGCTTAGGGCAAGAGACCCAGTACTTC. The variable domain in full, completed from reference TRBV7-9 and TRBJ2-5, reads DTGVSQNPRHKITKRGQNVTFRCDPISEHNRLYWYRQTLGQGPEFLTYFQNEAQLEKSRLLSDRFSAERPKGSFSTLEIQRTEQGDSAMYLCAGSLGQETQYFGPGTRLLVL.

The rearrangement uses TRBV7-2 and TRBJ1-1; 7 bases are a match to TRBD1. V lost 6 bases to trimming and J lost 2 bases; unmatched junction nucleotides: 6. The CDR3 length is 14 residues. Germline CDR1 and CDR2: SGHTA and FQGNSA. The CDR3 sequence: CASRLGQFNTEAFF. The CDR3 DNA follows: TGTGCCAGCAGGCTGGGACAGTTTAACACTGAAGCTTTCTTT.

V usage is TRBV9 and J usage is TRBJ2-2, with 8 bases fitting TRBD2. The germline gives CDR1 SGDLS, CDR2 YYNGEE. The V gene end was trimmed by 1 base and the J gene end by 4 bases; junction bases not matched to a gene: 9. This CDR3 has 17 residues. This CDR3 is CASSVTGGGLGTGELFF. The CDR3 bases are TGTGCCAGCAGCGTAACCGGGGGGGGGCTGGGCACCGGGGAGCTGTTTTTT.

This chain links TRBV6-1 with TRBJ2-3; a possible D gene is TRBD1 (5 bases). Germline-derived CDR1 and CDR2 are MNHNS and SASEGT. The V gene lost 7 bases and the J gene lost 3 bases, with 11 bases spanning the gap. The CDR3 sequence is 13 residues long. The CDR3 nucleotides are TGTGCCAGCACCACAGGCTGGACAGATACGCAGTATTTT. Protein sequence: CASTTGWTDTQYF.

The rearrangement joins TRBV28 to TRBJ2-4, with D perhaps being TRBD1 or TRBD2 (5 bases each). Germline lookup yields CDR1 MDHEN and CDR2 SYDVKM. The CDR3 is 15 residues long. V lost 2 bases and J 1 base, leaving 9 bases between the germline ends. The CDR3 sequence: CASSLGRDAKNIQYF. CDR3 in DNA: TGTGCCAGCAGTTTAGGCCGGGACGCCAAAAACATTCAGTACTTC.

This chain connects TRBV5-4 to TRBJ2-1, with D unresolved. The V and J ends lost 4 bases and 10 bases respectively, with 9 bases between them. The CDR3 is 11 amino acids. Per germline, CDR1 SGHNT and CDR2 YYREEE (reference sequence). The CDR3 sequence: CASSLALEQFF. CDR3 coding DNA: TGTGCCAGCAGCCTCGCTTTAGAGCAGTTCTTC.

The CDR3 here is CASSPGTGSGNTIYF. CDR3 in DNA: TGTGCCAGCAGTCCGGGGACTGGCTCTGGAAACACCATATATTTT. The chain recombines TRBV28 with TRBJ1-3; weak D call: TRBD1 (5 bases). V lost 5 bases to trimming and J lost 0 bases, with 11 bases between them. This CDR3 is built from 15 residues. Looked up from germline, CDR1 is MDHEN and CDR2 is SYDVKM.